The 18 T cell receptor beta chains in this list originate from one sample, sequenced in a study of cytomegalovirus exposure and HLA in healthy donors. Sequencing was performed with immunoSEQ multiplex PCR; in TCRdb, only in-frame clones are kept and a portion is missing. The sample holds around 130,000 clones, about 84% seen once. What was sequenced was PBMCs. The receptors were sampled from a woman in her twenties or thirties in good health and CMV-seronegative.

V is TRBV7-2 and J is TRBJ2-5; tentatively, D is TRBD2 (5 bases). CDR3 length: 13 residues. V lost 5 bases, J lost 5 bases, and 12 bases lay in between. Germline V gene sequence: CDR1 SGHTA, CDR2 FQGNSA. CDR3 sequence (DNA): TGTGCCAGCAGCCCTGATCCGGGGGAGACCCAGTACTTC. It is translated as CASSPDPGETQYF.

The V gene is TRBV5-6, the J gene TRBJ1-2; 8 bases agree with TRBD1. CDR1 and CDR2 from the germline V gene are SGHDT and YYEEEE. Trimming at V came to 6 bases and at J to 5 bases, leaving 6 bases not matched to a gene. The length of the CDR3 is 13 residues. CDR3 residues: CASNTDREYGYTF. Written as DNA, the CDR3 is TGTGCCAGCAACACGGACAGGGAATATGGCTACACCTTC.

This sequence joins TRBV30 and TRBJ2-5, with a possible D match to TRBD1 (6 bases). V was clipped by 3 bases and J by 7 bases, with 12 bases between them. This CDR3 has 12 residues. Germline V gene sequence: CDR1 GTSNPN, CDR2 SVGIG (reference sequence). The CDR3, as DNA: TGTGCCTGGAGAGTGGGGGCAGGGACCCAGTACTTC. This encodes CAWRVGAGTQYF.

This clone has a handful of counts. V usage is TRBV5-1 and J usage is TRBJ2-7; 7 positions agree with TRBD1. Trimming at V came to 4 bases and at J to 3 bases, leaving 7 bases not matched to a gene. Germline V gene data show CDR1 as SGHRS and CDR2 as YFSETQ. The CDR3 runs 14 residues. Written as DNA, the CDR3 is TGCGCCAGCAGCCACCGGGACAGAGGCTACGAGCAGTACTTC. This sequence encodes CASSHRDRGYEQYF.

The chain couples TRBV19 to TRBJ2-7, with D unresolved. CDR1 is LNHDA, CDR2 SQIVND, per germline (reference sequence). This CDR3 has 13 amino acids. Trimming took 1 base from V and 5 from J, leaving 9 bases between them. The DNA of the CDR3 is TGTGCCAGTAGTATAGCTGTGCGAAACGAGCAGTACTTC. Encoded protein: CASSIAVRNEQYF.

This clone was detected only once. J is TRBJ1-1 and V is TRBV6-5, with no clear D. Germline V gives CDR1 MNHEY, CDR2 SVGAGI. The CDR3 extends over 14 amino acids. The V end lost 0 bases, the J end lost 4 bases, and 9 bases lay between the germline ends. CDR3: CASSYSHSSTEAFF. Written as DNA, the CDR3 is TGTGCCAGCAGTTACTCCCACAGTTCCACTGAAGCTTTCTTT.

This clone was seen more than once but under ten times. The chain recombines TRBV6-1 with TRBJ1-6; 10 bases are a match to TRBD1. The CDR3 contains 14 residues. The ends lost 4 bases at V and 14 bases at J; junction bases unmatched: 8. Germline CDR1 reads MNHNS; CDR2 reads SASEGT. The CDR3 sequence is CASSVSGQGFSLHF. The CDR3 nucleotides read TGTGCCAGCAGTGTATCGGGACAGGGGTTCTCCCTCCACTTT.

The chain carries TRBV2 and TRBJ2-7, with a weak D call TRBD1 (5 bases). This CDR3 has 13 amino acids. V lost 6 bases and J 10 bases, leaving 19 bases between the germline ends. Germline V lookup: CDR1 SNHLY, CDR2 FYNNEI. In nucleotides, the CDR3 is TGTGCCAGCAGGATCTCGAGCGAACAGGTTCAGTACTTC. Encoded protein: CASRISSEQVQYF.

The chain joins TRBV2 to TRBJ2-1; 10 bases line up with TRBD1. V lost 8 bases to trimming and J lost 3 bases; unmatched junction nucleotides: 13. This CDR3 is built from 17 residues. Germline V gene lookup returns CDR1 SNHLY and CDR2 FYNNEI. The chain's CDR3 is CASLQGTGVTNYNEQFF. CDR3 DNA: TGTGCCAGCTTACAAGGGACAGGGGTTACTAACTACAATGAGCAGTTCTTC.

The chain employs TRBV7-9 and TRBJ1-2; D is undetermined. CDR1 SEHNR and CDR2 FQNEAQ come from the germline V gene (reference sequence). V was pared by 3 bases and J by 6 bases, with 8 bases between. The CDR3 extends over 12 amino acids. CDR3 nucleotides: TGTGCCAGCAGCTTTTCCTTCGATGGCTACACCTTC. Translation gives CASSFSFDGYTF.

The sample holds a few counts of this clone. The V and J genes are TRBV7-2 and TRBJ1-6; possible D gene TRBD1, 6 bases. The CDR3 length is 15 residues. The V end lost 5 bases, the J end lost 2 bases, and 10 bases lay between the germline ends. Germline V gene lookup returns CDR1 SGHTA and CDR2 FQGNSA. The CDR3 DNA follows: TGTGCCAGCAGCGGGGGACATACCTATAATTCACCCCTCCACTTT. It yields the protein CASSGGHTYNSPLHF.

This sequence joins TRBV9 and TRBJ2-2; TRBD1 matches 9 bases. The CDR3 runs 19 residues. Trimming took 1 base from V and 4 from J; bases not matched to a gene: 14. Germline assignment: CDR1 SGDLS and CDR2 YYNGEE. The CDR3 nucleotides are TGTGCCAGCAGCGTAACCCTATCCTCCGGGACAGGGAGCACCGGGGAGCTGTTTTTT. This codes for CASSVTLSSGTGSTGELFF.

The chain employs TRBV5-4 and TRBJ2-1; 7 positions agree with TRBD2. The germline V gene has CDR1 SGHNT and CDR2 YYREEE (reference sequence). V lost 4 bases to trimming and J lost 6 bases; unmatched junction nucleotides: 13. This CDR3 comprises 16 residues. The CDR3 DNA reads as TGTGCCAGCAGCACCGGGGGGAGGCGGGTTTCCAATGAGCAGTTCTTC. Translated: CASSTGGRRVSNEQFF. The full variable domain, rest sourced from reference TRBV5-4 and TRBJ2-1, is ETGVTQSPTHLIKTRGQQVTLRCSSQSGHNTVSWYQQALGQGPQFIFQYYREEENGRGNFPPRFSGLQFPNYSSELNVNALELDDSALYLCASSTGGRRVSNEQFFGPGTRLTVL.

This clone was counted once. This sequence joins TRBV2 and TRBJ2-3; 8 positions agree with TRBD2. The CDR3 is 15 residues long. The V segment lost 4 bases and the J segment 6 bases; nucleotides outside the gene matches: 9. Germline V gives CDR1 SNHLY, CDR2 FYNNEI. The CDR3 loop is CASSADRGGLDTQYF. CDR3 DNA sequence: TGTGCCAGCAGTGCGGACCGGGGGGGCCTGGATACGCAGTATTTT.

The CDR3 DNA follows: TGTGCCATCAGTGAGACTAGCGGGGGGTCTGGCGAGCAGTTCTTC. Its translation: CAISETSGGSGEQFF. The chain uses TRBV10-3 and TRBJ2-1; 12 bases align to TRBD2. The CDR3 has 15 amino acids. Germline values: CDR1 ENHRY, CDR2 SYGVKD. V lost 2 bases, J lost 10 bases, and 6 bases stayed unmatched.

The chain is built from TRBV6-5 and TRBJ1-1; possible D gene TRBD1, 6 bases. The CDR3 extends over 15 amino acids. In germline, CDR1 is MNHEY, CDR2 SVGAGI. Trimming stripped 0 bases from V and 1 base from J, with 9 bases between. DNA of the CDR3: TGTGCCAGCAGTTACTCGCACAGGGCGAACACTGAAGCTTTCTTT. Protein product: CASSYSHRANTEAFF.

The CDR3 here is CASSYSTGRYEQFF. In DNA, the CDR3 is TGTGCCAGCAGTTACTCGACAGGAAGGTATGAGCAGTTCTTC. The chain employs TRBV6-6 and TRBJ2-1, with a tentative D call TRBD1 (6 bases). The CDR3 sequence is 14 residues long. Between the trimmed V and J ends, which lost 0 bases and 8 bases, there was a span of 11 bases. Germline-derived CDR1 and CDR2 are MNHNY and SVGAGI (reference sequence).

This clone was counted only a few times. The sample has other DNA sequences that encode this CDR3 too. The chain joins TRBV7-6 to TRBJ2-7, with no clear D. From germline, CDR1 is SGHVS and CDR2 FNYEAQ. V lost 0 bases to trimming and J lost 1 base, with 7 bases between them. The CDR3 is 14 amino acids. CDR3 nucleotides: TGTGCCAGCAGCTTAGCTGGCACATCCTACGAGCAGTACTTC. This sequence encodes CASSLAGTSYEQYF.